This TCR beta chain stems from a study of cytomegalovirus exposure and HLA in healthy donors. Amplification used 60 Vbeta primers and 13 Jbeta primers. The repertoire was sequenced with immunoSEQ multiplex PCR; TCRdb's copy has only in-frame clones and lacks some. The sample holds 95,000 to 100,000 clones, about 80% seen once. Study findings and constraints: Most of the TCR beta V segments (in an earlier analysis) were productive either about 87% or about 30% of the time.

As regards this clone: The antigen remains unidentified.

Germline V lookup: CDR1 SGHDT, CDR2 YYEEEE. Trimming cost V 1 base and J 1 base, with 15 bases left between them. CDR3 size: 17 residues. Sequencing used PBMCs. This clonotype originated in a man aged 55 to 69 in good health and CMV-seropositive. The chain is built from TRBV5-6 and TRBJ2-1, with TRBD1 as a possible D gene (6 bases). The CDR3 region is CASSLKTGKTSYNEQFF. The DNA of the CDR3 is TGTGCCAGCAGCTTGAAAACAGGGAAGACATCCTACAATGAGCAGTTCTTC. Using reference TRBV5-6 and TRBJ2-1 for the parts outside the CDR3, the full variable domain is DAGVTQSPTHLIKTRGQQVTLRCSPKSGHDTVSWYQQALGQGPQFIFQYYEEEERQRGNFPDRFSGHQFPNYSSELNVNALLLGDSALYLCASSLKTGKTSYNEQFFGPGTRLTVL.